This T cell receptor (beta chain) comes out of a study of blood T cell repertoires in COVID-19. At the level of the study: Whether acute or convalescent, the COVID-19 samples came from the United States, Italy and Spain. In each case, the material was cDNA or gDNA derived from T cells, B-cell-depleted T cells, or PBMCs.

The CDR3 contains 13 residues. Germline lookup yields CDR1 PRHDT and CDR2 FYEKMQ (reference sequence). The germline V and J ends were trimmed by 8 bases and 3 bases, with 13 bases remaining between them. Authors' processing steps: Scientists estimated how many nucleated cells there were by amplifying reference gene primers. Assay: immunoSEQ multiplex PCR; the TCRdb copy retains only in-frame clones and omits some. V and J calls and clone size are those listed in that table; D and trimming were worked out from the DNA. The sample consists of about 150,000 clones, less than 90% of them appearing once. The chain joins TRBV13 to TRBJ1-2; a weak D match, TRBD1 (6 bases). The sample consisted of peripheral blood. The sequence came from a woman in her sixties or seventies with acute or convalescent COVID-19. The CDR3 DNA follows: TGTGCCAGCCAATACAGGGCTCACTATGGCTACACCTTC. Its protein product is CASQYRAHYGYTF.